This T cell receptor beta chain was observed in a study of Ad26.COV2.S vaccination and SARS-CoV-2 variants. Broader study findings: For non-spike TCRs, breadth in vaccine recipients resembled that in placebo recipients.

Treatment indicated: 15 to 20 received Ad26.COV2.S at low or high dose, single or two shots; about 5 received placebo; per-sample allocation not given. At day 63 after the first vaccine or placebo injection, samples were drawn. As concerns this clone: Its antigen is not known.

Per the germline V gene, CDR1 is MNHNS and CDR2 is SASEGT. The CDR3 is made up of 14 amino acids. Trimming pared 2 bases from V and 0 bases from J, leaving 6 bases between. TCRdb keeps only in-frame clones here, not all; method: immunoSEQ multiplex PCR. The sample includes fewer than 900,000 clones, about 90% of them seen just once. The material sequenced was peripheral blood, taken in a trial of Ad26.COV2.S vaccine versus placebo. This chain connects TRBV6-1 to TRBJ2-3; D gene ambiguous. The clonotype originates from a person between 18 and 60 years old who received the Ad26.COV2.S COVID-19 vaccine or a placebo. The CDR3: CASSESSSTDTQYF. CDR3 DNA: TGTGCCAGCAGTGAAAGTTCTAGCACAGATACGCAGTATTTT.